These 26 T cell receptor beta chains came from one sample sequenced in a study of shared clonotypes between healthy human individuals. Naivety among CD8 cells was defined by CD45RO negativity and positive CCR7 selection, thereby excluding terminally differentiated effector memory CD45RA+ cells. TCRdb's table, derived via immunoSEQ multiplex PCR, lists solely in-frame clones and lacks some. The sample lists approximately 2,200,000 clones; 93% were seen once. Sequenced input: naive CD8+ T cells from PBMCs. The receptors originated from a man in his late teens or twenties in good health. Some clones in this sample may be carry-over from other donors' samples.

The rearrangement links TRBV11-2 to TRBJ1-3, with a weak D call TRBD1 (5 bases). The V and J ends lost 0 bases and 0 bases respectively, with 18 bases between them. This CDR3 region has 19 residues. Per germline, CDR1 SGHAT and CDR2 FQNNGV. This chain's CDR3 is CASSLDAGGTPGSGNTIYF. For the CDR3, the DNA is TGTGCCAGCAGCTTAGATGCCGGGGGGACTCCCGGCTCTGGAAACACCATATATTTT.

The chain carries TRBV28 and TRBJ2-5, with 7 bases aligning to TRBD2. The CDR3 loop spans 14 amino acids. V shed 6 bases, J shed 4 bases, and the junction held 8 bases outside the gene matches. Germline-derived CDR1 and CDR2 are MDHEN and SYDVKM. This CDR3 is CASRPLTGGETQYF. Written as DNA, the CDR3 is TGTGCCAGCAGGCCTCTTACGGGAGGAGAGACCCAGTACTTC. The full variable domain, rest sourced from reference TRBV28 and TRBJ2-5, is DVKVTQSSRYLVKRTGEKVFLECVQDMDHENMFWYRQDPGLGLRLIYFSYDVKMKEKGDIPEGYSVSREKKERFSLILESASTNQTSMYLCASRPLTGGETQYFGPGTRLLVL.

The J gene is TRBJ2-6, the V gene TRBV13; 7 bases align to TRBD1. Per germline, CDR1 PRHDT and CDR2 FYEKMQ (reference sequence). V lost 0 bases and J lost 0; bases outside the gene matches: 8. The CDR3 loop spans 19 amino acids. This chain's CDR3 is CASSLGRDSSSSGANVLTF. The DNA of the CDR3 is TGTGCCAGCAGCTTAGGCCGGGACAGCTCGAGCTCTGGGGCCAACGTCCTGACTTTC.

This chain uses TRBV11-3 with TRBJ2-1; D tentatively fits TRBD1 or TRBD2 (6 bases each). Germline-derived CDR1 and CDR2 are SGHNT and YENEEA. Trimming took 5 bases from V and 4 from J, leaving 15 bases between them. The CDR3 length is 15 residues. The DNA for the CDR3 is TGTGCCAGCAGCCTACCGGGGGCGGGTTACAATGAGCAGTTCTTC. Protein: CASSLPGAGYNEQFF.

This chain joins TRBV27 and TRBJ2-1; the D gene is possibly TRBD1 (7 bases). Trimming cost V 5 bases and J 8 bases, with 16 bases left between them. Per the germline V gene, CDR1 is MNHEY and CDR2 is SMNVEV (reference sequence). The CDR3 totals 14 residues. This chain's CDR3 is CASSAARGVYEQFF. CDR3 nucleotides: TGTGCCAGCAGTGCCGCCAGGGGGGTCTATGAGCAGTTCTTC.

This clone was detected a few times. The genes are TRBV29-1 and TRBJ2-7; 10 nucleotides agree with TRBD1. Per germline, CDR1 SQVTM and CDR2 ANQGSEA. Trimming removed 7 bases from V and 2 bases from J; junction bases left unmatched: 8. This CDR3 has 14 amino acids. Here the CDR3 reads CSGIGDRGTYEQYF. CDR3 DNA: TGCAGCGGCATTGGGGACAGGGGCACCTACGAGCAGTACTTC.

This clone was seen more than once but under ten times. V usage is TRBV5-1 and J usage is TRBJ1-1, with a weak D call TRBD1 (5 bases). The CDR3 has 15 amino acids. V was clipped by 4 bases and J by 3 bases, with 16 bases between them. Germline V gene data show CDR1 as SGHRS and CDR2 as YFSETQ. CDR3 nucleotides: TGCGCCAGCAGCCGCGGAGGGAAAGGGGACACTGAAGCTTTCTTT. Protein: CASSRGGKGDTEAFF.

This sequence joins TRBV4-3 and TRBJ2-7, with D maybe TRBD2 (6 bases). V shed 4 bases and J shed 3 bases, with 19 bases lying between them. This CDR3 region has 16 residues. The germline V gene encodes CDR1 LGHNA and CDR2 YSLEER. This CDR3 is CASSPEGRKWGYEQYF. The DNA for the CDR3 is TGCGCCAGCAGCCCGGAGGGGAGGAAGTGGGGCTACGAGCAGTACTTC.

The CDR3 nucleotides are TGTGCCAGCCGGGACAGGGAAGATACGCAGTATTTT. It yields the protein CASRDREDTQYF. J is TRBJ2-3 and V is TRBV7-9; 9 positions match TRBD1. Germline V gives CDR1 SEHNR, CDR2 FQNEAQ (reference sequence). The J segment lost 5 bases and the V segment lost 8 bases, leaving 2 bases of the junction unmatched. This CDR3 is built from 12 residues.

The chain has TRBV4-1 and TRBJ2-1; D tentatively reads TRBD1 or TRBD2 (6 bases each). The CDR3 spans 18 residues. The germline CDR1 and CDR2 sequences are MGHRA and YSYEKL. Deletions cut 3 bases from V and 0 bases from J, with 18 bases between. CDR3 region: CASSHKPGALLSYNEQFF. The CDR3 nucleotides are TGCGCCAGCAGCCATAAACCGGGGGCCCTCCTCTCCTACAATGAGCAGTTCTTC.

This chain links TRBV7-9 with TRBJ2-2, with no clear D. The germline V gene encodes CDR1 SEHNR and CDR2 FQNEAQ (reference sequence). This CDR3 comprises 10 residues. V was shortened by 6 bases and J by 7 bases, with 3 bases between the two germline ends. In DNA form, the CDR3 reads TGTGCCAGCAGGGACGGGGAGCTGTTTTTT. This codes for CASRDGELFF.

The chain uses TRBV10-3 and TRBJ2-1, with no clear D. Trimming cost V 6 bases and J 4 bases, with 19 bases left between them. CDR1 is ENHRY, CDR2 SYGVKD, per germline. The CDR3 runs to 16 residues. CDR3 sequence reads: CAIRPSDMILYNEQFF. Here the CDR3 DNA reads TGTGCCATCAGGCCATCCGACATGATCCTGTACAATGAGCAGTTCTTC.

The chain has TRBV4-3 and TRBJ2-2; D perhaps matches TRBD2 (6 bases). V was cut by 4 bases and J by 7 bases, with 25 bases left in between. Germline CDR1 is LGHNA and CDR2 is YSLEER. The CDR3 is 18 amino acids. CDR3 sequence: CASSLSIPRLGEGGELFF. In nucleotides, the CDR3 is TGCGCCAGCAGCCTATCCATACCCCGACTAGGGGAAGGCGGGGAGCTGTTTTTT.

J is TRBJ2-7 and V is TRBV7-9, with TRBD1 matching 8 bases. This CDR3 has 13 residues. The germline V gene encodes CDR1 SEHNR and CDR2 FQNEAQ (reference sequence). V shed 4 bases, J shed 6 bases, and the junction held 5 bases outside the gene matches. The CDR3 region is CASSSGTGPEQYF. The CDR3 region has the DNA TGTGCCAGCAGCTCCGGGACAGGCCCCGAGCAGTACTTC.

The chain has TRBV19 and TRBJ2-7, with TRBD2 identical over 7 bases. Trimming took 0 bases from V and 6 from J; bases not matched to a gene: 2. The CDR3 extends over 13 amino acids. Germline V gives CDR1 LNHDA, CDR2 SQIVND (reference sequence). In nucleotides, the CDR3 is TGTGCCAGTAGTATAGATCGGGAGGCCGAGCAGTACTTC. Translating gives CASSIDREAEQYF. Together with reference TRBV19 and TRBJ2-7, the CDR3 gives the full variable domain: DGGITQSPKYLFRKEGQNVTLSCEQNLNHDAMYWYRQDPGQGLRLIYYSQIVNDFQKGDIAEGYSVSREKKESFPLTVTSAQKNPTAFYLCASSIDREAEQYFGPGTRLTVT.

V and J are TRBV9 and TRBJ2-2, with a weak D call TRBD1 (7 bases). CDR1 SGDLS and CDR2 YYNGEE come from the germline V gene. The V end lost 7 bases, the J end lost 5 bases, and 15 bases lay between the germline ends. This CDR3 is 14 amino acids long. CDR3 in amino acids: CASQGGWQTGELFF. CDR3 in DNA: TGTGCCAGCCAGGGGGGCTGGCAAACCGGGGAGCTGTTTTTT. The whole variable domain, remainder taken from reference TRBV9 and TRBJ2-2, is DSGVTQTPKHLITATGQRVTLRCSPRSGDLSVYWYQQSLDQGLQFLIQYYNGEERAKGNILERFSAQQFPDLHSELNLSSLELGDSALYFCASQGGWQTGELFFGEGSRLTVL.

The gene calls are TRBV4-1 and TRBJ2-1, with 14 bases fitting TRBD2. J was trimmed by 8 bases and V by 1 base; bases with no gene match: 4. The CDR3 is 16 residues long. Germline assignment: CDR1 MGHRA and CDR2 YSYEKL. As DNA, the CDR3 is TGCGCCAGCAGCCAAGCCGGGACTAGCGGGAGCTATGAGCAGTTCTTC. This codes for CASSQAGTSGSYEQFF.

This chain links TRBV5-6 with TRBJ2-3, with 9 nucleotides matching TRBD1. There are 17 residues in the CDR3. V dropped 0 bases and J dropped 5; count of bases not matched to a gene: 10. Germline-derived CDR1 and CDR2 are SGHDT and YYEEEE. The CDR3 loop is CASSLDRGPWRGDTQYF. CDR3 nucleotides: TGTGCCAGCAGCTTGGACAGGGGGCCATGGCGGGGAGATACGCAGTATTTT.

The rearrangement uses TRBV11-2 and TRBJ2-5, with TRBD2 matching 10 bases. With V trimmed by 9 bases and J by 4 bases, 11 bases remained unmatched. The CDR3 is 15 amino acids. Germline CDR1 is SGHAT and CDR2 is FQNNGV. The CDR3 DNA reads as TGTGCCAGTCTACAGCGGGAGGGCTGGGGAGAGACCCAGTACTTC. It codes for CASLQREGWGETQYF.

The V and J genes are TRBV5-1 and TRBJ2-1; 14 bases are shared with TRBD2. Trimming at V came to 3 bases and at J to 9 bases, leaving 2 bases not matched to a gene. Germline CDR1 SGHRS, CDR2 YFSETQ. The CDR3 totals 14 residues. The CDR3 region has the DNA TGCGCCAGCAGCTGGACTAGCGGGAGGAGTGAGCAGTTCTTC. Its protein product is CASSWTSGRSEQFF. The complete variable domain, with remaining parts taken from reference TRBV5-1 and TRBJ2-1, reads KAGVTQTPRYLIKTRGQQVTLSCSPISGHRSVSWYQQTPGQGLQFLFEYFSETQRNKGNFPGRFSGRQFSNSRSEMNVSTLELGDSALYLCASSWTSGRSEQFFGPGTRLTVL.

CDR3 sequence (DNA): TGTGCCAGCAGCTACGGACTAGCGGTAGAGACCCAGTACTTC. Translating it yields CASSYGLAVETQYF. The V call is TRBV11-2, the J call TRBJ2-5, with 10 nucleotides matching TRBD2. This CDR3 is built from 14 residues. CDR1 and CDR2 from the germline V gene are SGHAT and FQNNGV. V lost 4 bases, J lost 4 bases, and 3 bases stayed unmatched.

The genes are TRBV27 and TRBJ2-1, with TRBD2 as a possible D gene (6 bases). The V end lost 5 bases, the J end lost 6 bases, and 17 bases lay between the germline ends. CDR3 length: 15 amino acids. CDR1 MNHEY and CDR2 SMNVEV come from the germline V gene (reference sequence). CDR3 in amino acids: CASSPPPLAFNEQFF. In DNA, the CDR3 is TGTGCCAGCAGTCCCCCCCCGCTAGCGTTCAATGAGCAGTTCTTC.

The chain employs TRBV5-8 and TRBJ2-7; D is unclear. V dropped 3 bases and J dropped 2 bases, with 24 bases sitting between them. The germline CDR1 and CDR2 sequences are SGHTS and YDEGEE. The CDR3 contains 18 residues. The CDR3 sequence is CASSSGVGGDAETYEQYF. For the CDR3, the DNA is TGTGCCAGCAGCTCTGGTGTTGGTGGGGATGCGGAAACCTACGAGCAGTACTTC.

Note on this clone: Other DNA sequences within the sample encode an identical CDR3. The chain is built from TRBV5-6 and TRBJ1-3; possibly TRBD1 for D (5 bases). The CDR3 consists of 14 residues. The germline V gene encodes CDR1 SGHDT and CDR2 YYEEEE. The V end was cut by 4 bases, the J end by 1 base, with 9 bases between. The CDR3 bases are TGTGCCAGCAGCGTGGGGGGTTCTGGAAACACCATATATTTT. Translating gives CASSVGGSGNTIYF. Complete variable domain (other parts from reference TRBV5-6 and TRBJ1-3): DAGVTQSPTHLIKTRGQQVTLRCSPKSGHDTVSWYQQALGQGPQFIFQYYEEEERQRGNFPDRFSGHQFPNYSSELNVNALLLGDSALYLCASSVGGSGNTIYFGEGSWLTVV.

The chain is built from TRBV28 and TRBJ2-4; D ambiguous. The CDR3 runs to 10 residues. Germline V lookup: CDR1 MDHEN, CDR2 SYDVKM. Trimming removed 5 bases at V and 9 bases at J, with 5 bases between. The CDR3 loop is CASSGGIQYF. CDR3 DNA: TGTGCCAGCAGTGGTGGCATTCAGTACTTC.

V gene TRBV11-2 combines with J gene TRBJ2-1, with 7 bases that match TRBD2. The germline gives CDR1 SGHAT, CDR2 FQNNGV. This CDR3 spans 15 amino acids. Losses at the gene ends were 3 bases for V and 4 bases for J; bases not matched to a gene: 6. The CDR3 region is CASSFSSGPYNEQFF. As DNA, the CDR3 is TGTGCCAGCAGCTTTTCTAGCGGACCTTACAATGAGCAGTTCTTC.